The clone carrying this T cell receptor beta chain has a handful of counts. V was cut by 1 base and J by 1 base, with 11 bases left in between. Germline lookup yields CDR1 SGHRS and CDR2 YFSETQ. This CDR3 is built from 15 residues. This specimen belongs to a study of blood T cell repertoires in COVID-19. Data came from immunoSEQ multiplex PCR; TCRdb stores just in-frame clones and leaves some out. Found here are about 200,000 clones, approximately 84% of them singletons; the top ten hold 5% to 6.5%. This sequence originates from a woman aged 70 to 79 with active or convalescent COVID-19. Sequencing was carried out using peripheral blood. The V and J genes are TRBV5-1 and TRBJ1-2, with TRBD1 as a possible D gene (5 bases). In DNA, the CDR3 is TGCGCCAGCAGCTTGTTCCAGGGAAGTAACTATGGCTACACCTTC. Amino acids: CASSLFQGSNYGYTF.